Included here is one T cell receptor beta chain sequence, with context. Germline CDR1 ENHRY, CDR2 SYGVKD. V gave up 2 bases and J gave up 2 bases, with 9 bases separating them. The CDR3 is 14 residues long. This was a deep-level run. Template for every sorted-subset replicate PCR totaled 200 to 250 ng DNA, roughly 30,000 T cell genomes. The data were produced by immunoSEQ multiplex PCR, yet TCRdb's version contains in-frame clones alone and is incomplete. The table has more than 850,000 clones, about four fifths seen once; the top ten hold 0.4% to 0.55%. This sample was included in a study of shared clonotypes between healthy human individuals.

The specimen was memory CD4+ T cells from PBMCs. Subset reported: CD45RA-negative fraction. The gene calls are TRBV10-3 and TRBJ1-2, with TRBD1 as a possible D gene (6 bases). The origin of this receptor is a man in his late teens or twenties in good health. Some clones in this sample may be carry-over from other donors' samples. The CDR3 loop is CAISEGTGNYGYTF. DNA for the CDR3: TGTGCCATCAGTGAGGGAACAGGGAACTATGGCTACACCTTC.